The 21 T cell receptor beta chains presented below share a single source sample, sequenced in a study of PD-L1 blockade in urothelial cancer. TCRdb's table, derived via immunoSEQ multiplex PCR, lists solely in-frame clones and lacks some. Counted here are fewer than 40,000 clones, about nine tenths occurring once; the ten biggest clones make up about 10%. The time point is: pretreatment peripheral blood. This sample comprised PBMCs, obtained around atezolizumab (anti-PD-L1) treatment. All receptors come from a woman in her sixties with urothelial cancer.

The V and J genes are TRBV28 and TRBJ2-3, with D unclear. The CDR3 extends over 12 amino acids. V dropped 1 base and J dropped 4 bases, with 3 bases sitting between them. Germline V gives CDR1 MDHEN, CDR2 SYDVKM. The CDR3 bases are TGTGCCAGCAGTTTATCCTCAGATACGCAGTATTTT. Translated: CASSLSSDTQYF.

This clone turned up a few times. The V gene is TRBV6-5, the J gene TRBJ1-1; the D is unclear. V was clipped by 5 bases and J by 5 bases, with 15 bases between them. Germline CDR1 MNHEY, CDR2 SVGAGI. The CDR3 sequence is 14 residues long. CDR3 in DNA: TGTGCCAGCAGTAAGGACGGGGAGGGAACTGAAGCTTTCTTT. This gives the protein CASSKDGEGTEAFF.

V gene TRBV28 combines with J gene TRBJ1-1; no clear D. The CDR3 sequence is 11 residues long. The V end was cut by 3 bases, the J end by 8 bases, with 7 bases between. Germline V gene data show CDR1 as MDHEN and CDR2 as SYDVKM. The CDR3 protein is CASSFGGEAFF. The CDR3 DNA follows: TGTGCCAGCAGTTTTGGCGGCGAAGCTTTCTTT.

The chain employs TRBV5-6 and TRBJ2-5, with a weak D call TRBD1 (5 bases). Trimming took 2 bases from V and 5 from J, leaving 13 bases between them. CDR1 is SGHDT and CDR2 is YYEEEE in the germline V gene. This CDR3 region has 14 residues. CDR3 nucleotides: TGTGCCAGCAGCTTCCCCTTGGGGCCGGAGACCCAGTACTTC. Its translation: CASSFPLGPETQYF.

The V call is TRBV27, the J call TRBJ2-1; D is uncertain. Germline V gene data show CDR1 as MNHEY and CDR2 as SMNVEV (reference sequence). The V end was cut by 0 bases, the J end by 6 bases, with 9 bases between. There are 14 residues in the CDR3. CDR3 sequence reads: CASSLSIVVNEQFF. CDR3 bases: TGTGCCAGCAGTTTATCGATAGTCGTCAATGAGCAGTTCTTC.

The chain links TRBV28 to TRBJ1-4, with D possibly matching TRBD1 (6 bases). The CDR3 is 13 amino acids. The V end was cut by 6 bases, the J end by 8 bases, with 13 bases between. Germline V gives CDR1 MDHEN, CDR2 SYDVKM. CDR3 bases: TGTGCCAGCAGATCAGGGGCGGGCGAAAAACTGTTTTTT. Residues: CASRSGAGEKLFF.

V usage is TRBV5-6 and J usage is TRBJ2-7; TRBD2 matches at 10 bases. Germline V lookup: CDR1 SGHDT, CDR2 YYEEEE. The V gene end was trimmed by 1 base and the J gene end by 11 bases; junction bases not matched to a gene: 9. The CDR3 has 14 amino acids. The CDR3: CASSLSSSGSIKYF. As DNA, the CDR3 is TGTGCCAGCAGCTTGTCCTCTAGCGGGAGTATCAAGTACTTC.

The chain employs TRBV5-8 and TRBJ2-3; the match to TRBD1 covers 10 bases. Germline CDR1 and CDR2: SGHTS and YDEGEE. This CDR3 comprises 15 residues. With 4 bases clipped from V and 3 bases from J, the junction kept 5 bases outside the gene matches. The chain's CDR3 is CASSRDRGGTDTQYF. The CDR3 region has the DNA TGTGCCAGCAGCCGGGACAGGGGAGGGACAGATACGCAGTATTTT.

Only a few counts were recorded for this clone. V gene TRBV9 combines with J gene TRBJ1-1, with D hard to call. Germline assignment: CDR1 SGDLS and CDR2 YYNGEE. V was pared by 3 bases and J by 7 bases, with 13 bases between. The CDR3 runs 13 residues. The CDR3 bases are TGTGCCAGCAGCGGAGGGAGTGTGAATGAAGCTTTCTTT. It specifies CASSGGSVNEAFF.

This chain joins TRBV7-3 and TRBJ2-1; D is perhaps TRBD1 (6 bases). The V gene's germline CDR1 is SGHTA and CDR2 FQGTGA. Trimming took 4 bases from V and 8 from J, leaving 21 bases between them. CDR3 length equals 16 residues. As DNA, the CDR3 is TGTGCCAGCAGCTGGGGGTCAGGGGCGGTAGTCGATGAGCAGTTCTTC. This codes for CASSWGSGAVVDEQFF.

The chain links TRBV30 to TRBJ2-7, with 11 nucleotides matching TRBD1. The CDR3 has 13 residues. The V gene's germline CDR1 is GTSNPN and CDR2 SVGIG (reference sequence). Losses at the gene ends were 1 base for V and 8 bases for J; bases not matched to a gene: 4. The CDR3 DNA reads TGTGCCTGGAGTGGGACAGGGGGCGTCCAGCAGTACTTC. Amino acid sequence: CAWSGTGGVQQYF. The whole variable domain, filled in from reference TRBV30 and TRBJ2-7, reads SQTIHQWPATLVQPVGSPLSLECTVEGTSNPNLYWYRQAAGRGLQLLFYSVGIGQISSEVPQNLSASRPQDRQFILSSKKLLLSDSGFYLCAWSGTGGVQQYFGPGTRLTVT.

This clone was detected once. This chain links TRBV11-2 with TRBJ2-1; D may be TRBD2 (6 bases). V gave up 3 bases and J gave up 3 bases, with 9 bases separating them. In germline, CDR1 is SGHAT, CDR2 FQNNGV. This CDR3 is built from 14 residues. In DNA, the CDR3 is TGTGCCAGCAGCTTCGGGACTTACTACAATGAGCAGTTCTTC. The encoded protein is CASSFGTYYNEQFF.

The chain links TRBV1 to TRBJ2-2; TRBD2 is the table's D call, not checked against the DNA. TRBV1 is listed as a pseudogene. The CDR3 has 19 residues. CDR3 sequence reads: CTSSQGKREAVGSSGELFF. CDR3 DNA: TGCACCAGCAGCCAAGGGAAGCGGGAGGCCGTTGGAAGCTCCGGGGAGCTGTTTTTT.

This clone was observed a single time. The chain uses TRBV28 and TRBJ2-5; TRBD2 agrees at 11 bases. The CDR3 is 14 amino acids. V lost 6 bases, J lost 6 bases, and 6 bases stayed unmatched. Germline CDR1 MDHEN, CDR2 SYDVKM. CDR3 protein: CASSPTSGTQTQYF. CDR3 in DNA: TGTGCCAGCAGCCCGACTAGCGGGACTCAGACCCAGTACTTC.

CDR3 in DNA: TGCAGCGCCGTAGCGGGAGGGCCTTTCAATGAGCAGTTCTTC. This codes for CSAVAGGPFNEQFF. The chain is built from TRBV29-1 and TRBJ2-1; 11 bases agree with TRBD2. The CDR3 runs to 14 residues. The J segment lost 6 bases and the V segment lost 7 bases, leaving 8 bases of the junction unmatched. CDR1 is SQVTM, CDR2 ANQGSEA, per germline.

This clone appeared a single time. The chain carries TRBV27 and TRBJ2-7, with 11 bases matching TRBD2. J was trimmed by 1 base and V by 5 bases; bases with no gene match: 7. Germline CDR1 and CDR2: MNHEY and SMNVEV (reference sequence). The CDR3 loop spans 16 amino acids. CDR3 DNA: TGTGCCAGCAGTACCCAGACTAGCGGGAAATCCTACGAGCAGTACTTC. Translated: CASSTQTSGKSYEQYF.

The chain carries TRBV11-2 and TRBJ2-2; possibly TRBD2 for D (7 bases). Trimming took 5 bases from V and 4 from J, leaving 17 bases between them. The CDR3 is 16 residues long. Germline CDR1 reads SGHAT; CDR2 reads FQNNGV. The CDR3 is CASSPRGGGFTGELFF. The DNA for the CDR3 is TGTGCCAGCAGCCCCAGGGGAGGGGGATTCACCGGGGAGCTGTTTTTT. Filled out from reference TRBV11-2 and TRBJ2-2, the complete variable domain reads EAGVAQSPRYKIIEKRQSVAFWCNPISGHATLYWYQQILGQGPKLLIQFQNNGVVDDSQLPKDRFSAERLKGVDSTLKIQPAKLEDSAVYLCASSPRGGGFTGELFFGEGSRLTVL.

The V and J genes are TRBV27 and TRBJ2-2; tentative D call: TRBD2 (7 bases). This CDR3 contains 16 residues. The germline V and J ends were trimmed by 0 bases and 6 bases, with 14 bases remaining between them. Germline V gives CDR1 MNHEY, CDR2 SMNVEV (reference sequence). The CDR3 sequence: CASSLSGGGPAGELFF. For the CDR3, the DNA is TGTGCCAGCAGTTTATCAGGGGGAGGGCCGGCCGGGGAGCTGTTTTTT.

The chain links TRBV28 to TRBJ2-7, with D perhaps matching TRBD1 (5 bases). V was trimmed by 7 bases and J by 5 bases, leaving 18 bases between them. CDR3 size: 14 residues. CDR1 and CDR2 from the germline V gene are MDHEN and SYDVKM. CDR3 nucleotides: TGTGCCAGCACCTCAGACAGATTTCTAAACGAGCAGTACTTC. Its protein product is CASTSDRFLNEQYF. Full variable domain (outside the CDR3, taken from reference TRBV28 and TRBJ2-7): DVKVTQSSRYLVKRTGEKVFLECVQDMDHENMFWYRQDPGLGLRLIYFSYDVKMKEKGDIPEGYSVSREKKERFSLILESASTNQTSMYLCASTSDRFLNEQYFGPGTRLTVT.

The chain is built from TRBV7-8 and TRBJ1-1; no definite D call. Trimming pared 4 bases from V and 1 base from J, leaving 16 bases between. The CDR3 has 16 residues. Germline V gene lookup returns CDR1 SGHVS and CDR2 FQNEAQ. The CDR3 DNA is TGTGCCAGCAGCTCCCGTTCGGGTTCAACGAACACTGAAGCTTTCTTT. Amino acid sequence: CASSSRSGSTNTEAFF.

The J gene is TRBJ1-2, the V gene TRBV7-9; tentatively, D is TRBD1 (5 bases). The germline V gene encodes CDR1 SEHNR and CDR2 FQNEAQ (reference sequence). There are 15 residues in the CDR3. V was clipped by 1 base and J by 0 bases, with 9 bases between them. CDR3 sequence: CASSLGGASNYGYTF. The CDR3 bases are TGTGCCAGCAGCTTAGGGGGCGCGTCTAACTATGGCTACACCTTC. Supplemented by reference TRBV7-9 and TRBJ1-2, the full variable domain reads DTGVSQNPRHKITKRGQNVTFRCDPISEHNRLYWYRQTLGQGPEFLTYFQNEAQLEKSRLLSDRFSAERPKGSFSTLEIQRTEQGDSAMYLCASSLGGASNYGYTFGSGTRLTVV.